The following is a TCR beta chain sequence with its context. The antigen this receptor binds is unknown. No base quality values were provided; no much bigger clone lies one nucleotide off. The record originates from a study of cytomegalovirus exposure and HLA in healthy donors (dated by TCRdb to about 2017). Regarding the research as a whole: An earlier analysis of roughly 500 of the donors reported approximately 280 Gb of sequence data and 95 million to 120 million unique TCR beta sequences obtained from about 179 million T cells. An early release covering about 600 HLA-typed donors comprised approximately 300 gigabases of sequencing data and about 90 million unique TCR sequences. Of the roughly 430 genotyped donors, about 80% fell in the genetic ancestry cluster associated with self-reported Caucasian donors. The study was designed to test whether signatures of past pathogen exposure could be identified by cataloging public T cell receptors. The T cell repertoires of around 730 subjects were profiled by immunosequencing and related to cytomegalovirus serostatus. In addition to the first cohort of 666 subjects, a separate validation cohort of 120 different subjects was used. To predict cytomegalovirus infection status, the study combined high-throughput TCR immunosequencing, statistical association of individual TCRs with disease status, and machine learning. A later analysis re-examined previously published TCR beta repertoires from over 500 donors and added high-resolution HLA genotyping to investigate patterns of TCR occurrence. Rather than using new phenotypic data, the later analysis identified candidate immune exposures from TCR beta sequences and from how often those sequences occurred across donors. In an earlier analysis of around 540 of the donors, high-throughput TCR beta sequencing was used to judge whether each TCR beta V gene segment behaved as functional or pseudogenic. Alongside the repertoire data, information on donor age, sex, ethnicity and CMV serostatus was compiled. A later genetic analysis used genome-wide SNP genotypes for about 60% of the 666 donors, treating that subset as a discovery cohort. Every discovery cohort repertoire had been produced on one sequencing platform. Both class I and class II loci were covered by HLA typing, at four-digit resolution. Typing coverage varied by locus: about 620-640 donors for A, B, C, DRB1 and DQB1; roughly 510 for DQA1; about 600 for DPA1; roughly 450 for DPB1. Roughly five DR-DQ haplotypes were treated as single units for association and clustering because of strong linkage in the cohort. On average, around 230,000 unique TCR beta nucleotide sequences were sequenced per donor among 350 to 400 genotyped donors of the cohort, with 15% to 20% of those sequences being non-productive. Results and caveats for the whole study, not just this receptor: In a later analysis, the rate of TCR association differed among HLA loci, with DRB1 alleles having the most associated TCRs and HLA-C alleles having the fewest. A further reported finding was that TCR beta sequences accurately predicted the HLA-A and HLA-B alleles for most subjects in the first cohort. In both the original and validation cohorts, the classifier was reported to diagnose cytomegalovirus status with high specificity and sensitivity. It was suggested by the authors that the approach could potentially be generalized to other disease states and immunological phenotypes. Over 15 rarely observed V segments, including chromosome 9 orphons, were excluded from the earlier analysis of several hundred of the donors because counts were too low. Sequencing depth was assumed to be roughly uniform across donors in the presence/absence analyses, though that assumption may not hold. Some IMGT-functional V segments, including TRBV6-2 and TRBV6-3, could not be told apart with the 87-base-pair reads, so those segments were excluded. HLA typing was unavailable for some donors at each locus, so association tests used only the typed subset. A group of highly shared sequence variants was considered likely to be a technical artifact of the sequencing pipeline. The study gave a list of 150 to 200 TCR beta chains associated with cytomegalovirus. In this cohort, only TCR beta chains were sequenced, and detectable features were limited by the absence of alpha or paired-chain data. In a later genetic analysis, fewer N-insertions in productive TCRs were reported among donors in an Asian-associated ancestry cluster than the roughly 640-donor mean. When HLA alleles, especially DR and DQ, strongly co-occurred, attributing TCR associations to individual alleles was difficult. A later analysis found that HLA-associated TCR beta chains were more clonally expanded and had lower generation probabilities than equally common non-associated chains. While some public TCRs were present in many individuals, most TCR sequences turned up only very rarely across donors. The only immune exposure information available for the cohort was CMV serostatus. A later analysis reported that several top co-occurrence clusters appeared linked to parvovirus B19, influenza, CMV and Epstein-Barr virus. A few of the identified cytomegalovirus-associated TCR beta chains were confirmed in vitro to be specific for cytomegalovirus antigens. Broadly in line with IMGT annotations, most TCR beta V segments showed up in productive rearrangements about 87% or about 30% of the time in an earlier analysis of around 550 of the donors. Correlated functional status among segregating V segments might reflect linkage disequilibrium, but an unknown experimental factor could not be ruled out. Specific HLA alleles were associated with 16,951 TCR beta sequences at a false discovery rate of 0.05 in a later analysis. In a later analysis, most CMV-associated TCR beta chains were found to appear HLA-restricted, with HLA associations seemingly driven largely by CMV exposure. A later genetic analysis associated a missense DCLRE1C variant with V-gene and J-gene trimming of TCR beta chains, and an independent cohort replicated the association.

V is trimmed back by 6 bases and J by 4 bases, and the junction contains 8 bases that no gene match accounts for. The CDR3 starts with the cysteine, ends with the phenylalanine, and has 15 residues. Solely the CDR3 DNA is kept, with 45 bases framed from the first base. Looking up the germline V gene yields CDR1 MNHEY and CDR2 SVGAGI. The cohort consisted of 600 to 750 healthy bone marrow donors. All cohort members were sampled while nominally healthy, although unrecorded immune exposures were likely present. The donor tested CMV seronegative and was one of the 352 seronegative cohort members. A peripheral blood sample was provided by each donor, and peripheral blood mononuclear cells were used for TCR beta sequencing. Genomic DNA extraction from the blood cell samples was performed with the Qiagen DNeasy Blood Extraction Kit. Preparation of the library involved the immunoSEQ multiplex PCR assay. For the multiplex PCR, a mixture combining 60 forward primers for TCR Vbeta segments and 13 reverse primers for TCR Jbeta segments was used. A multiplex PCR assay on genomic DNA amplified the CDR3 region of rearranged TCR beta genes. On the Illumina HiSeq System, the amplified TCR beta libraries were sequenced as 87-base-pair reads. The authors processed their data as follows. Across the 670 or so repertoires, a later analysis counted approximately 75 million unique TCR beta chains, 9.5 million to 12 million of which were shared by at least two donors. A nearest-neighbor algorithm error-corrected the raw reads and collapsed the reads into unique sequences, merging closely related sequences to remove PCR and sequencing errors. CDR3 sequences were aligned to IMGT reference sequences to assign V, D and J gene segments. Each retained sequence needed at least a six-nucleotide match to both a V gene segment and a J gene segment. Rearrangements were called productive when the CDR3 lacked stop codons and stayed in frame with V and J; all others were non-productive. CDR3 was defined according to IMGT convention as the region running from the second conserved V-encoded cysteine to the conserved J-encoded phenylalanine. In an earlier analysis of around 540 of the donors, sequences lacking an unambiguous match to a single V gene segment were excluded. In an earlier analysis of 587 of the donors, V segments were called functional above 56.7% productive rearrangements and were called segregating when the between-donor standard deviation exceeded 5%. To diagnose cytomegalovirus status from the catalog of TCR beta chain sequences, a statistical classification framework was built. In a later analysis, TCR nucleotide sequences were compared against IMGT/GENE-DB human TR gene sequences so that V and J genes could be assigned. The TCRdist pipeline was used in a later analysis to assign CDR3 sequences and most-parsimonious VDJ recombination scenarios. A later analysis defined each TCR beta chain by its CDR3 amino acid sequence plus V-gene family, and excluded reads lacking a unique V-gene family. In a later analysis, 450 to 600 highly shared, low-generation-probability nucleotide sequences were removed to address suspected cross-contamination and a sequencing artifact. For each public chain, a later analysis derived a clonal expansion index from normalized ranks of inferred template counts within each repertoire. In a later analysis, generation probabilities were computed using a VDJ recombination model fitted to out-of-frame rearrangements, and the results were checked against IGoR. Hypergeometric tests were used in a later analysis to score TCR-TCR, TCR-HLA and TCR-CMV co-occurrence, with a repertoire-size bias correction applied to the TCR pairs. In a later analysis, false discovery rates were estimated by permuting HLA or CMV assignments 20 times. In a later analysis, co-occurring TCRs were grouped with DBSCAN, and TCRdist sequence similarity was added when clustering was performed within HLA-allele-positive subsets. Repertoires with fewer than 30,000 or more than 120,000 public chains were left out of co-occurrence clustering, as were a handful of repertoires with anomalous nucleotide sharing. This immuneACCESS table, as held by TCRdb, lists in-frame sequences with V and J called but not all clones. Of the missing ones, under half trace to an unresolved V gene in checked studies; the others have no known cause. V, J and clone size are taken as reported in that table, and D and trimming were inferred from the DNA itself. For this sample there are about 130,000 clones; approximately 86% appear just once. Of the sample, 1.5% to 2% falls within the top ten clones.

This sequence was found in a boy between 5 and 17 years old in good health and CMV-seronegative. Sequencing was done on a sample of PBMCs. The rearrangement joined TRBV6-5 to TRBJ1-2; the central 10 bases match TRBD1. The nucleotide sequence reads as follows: TGTGCCAGCAGGTTAGCCCGACAGGGGGCCTATGGCTACACCTTC. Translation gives CASRLARQGAYGYTF.